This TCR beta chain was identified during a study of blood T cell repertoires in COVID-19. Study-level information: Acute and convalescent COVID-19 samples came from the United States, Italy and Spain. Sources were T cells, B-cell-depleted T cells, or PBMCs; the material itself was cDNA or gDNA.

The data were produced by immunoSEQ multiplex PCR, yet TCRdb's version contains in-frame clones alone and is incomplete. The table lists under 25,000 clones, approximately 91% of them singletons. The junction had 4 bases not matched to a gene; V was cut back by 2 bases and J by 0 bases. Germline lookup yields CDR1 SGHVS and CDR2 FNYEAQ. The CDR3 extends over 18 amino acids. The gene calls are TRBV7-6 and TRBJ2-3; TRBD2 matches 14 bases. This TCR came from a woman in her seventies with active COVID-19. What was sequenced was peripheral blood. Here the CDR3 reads CASSLRTSGGMSTDTQYF. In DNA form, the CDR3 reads TGTGCCAGCAGCTTAAGGACTAGCGGGGGGATGAGCACAGATACGCAGTATTTT.